This T cell receptor (beta chain) originates from a study of T cells in Graves' hyperthyroidism and ophthalmopathy. What was amplified from RNA transcripts were TCR beta CDR3 regions. When the TCR CDR3 underwent first-round RT-PCR, the HTBI primer set was used. One entry per CDR3 protein results from TCRdb running MiXCR on the multiplex PCR reads. This table has 380,000 or so distinct CDR3 sequences, about 14% appearing once. In germline, CDR1 is WSHSY, CDR2 SAAADI. The CDR3 loop spans 10 amino acids. Between the trimmed V and J ends, which lost 7 bases and 7 bases, there was a span of 7 bases. For Graves' hyperthyroidism to be stable, ophthalmopathy could not progress within 18 months.

The rearrangement links TRBV10-2 to TRBJ1-2; D is ambiguous. This TCR came from a young woman with Graves' hyperthyroidism. Sequences were obtained from blood. CDR3: CASMGGGYTF. The CDR3 bases are TGCGCCAGCATGGGTGGTGGCTACACCTTC.